Listed below are T cell receptor beta chains from one sample, sequenced in a study of blood T cell repertoires in COVID-19. Profiled with immunoSEQ multiplex PCR; TCRdb holds only in-frame clones, not every one. The sample includes 60,000 to 65,000 clones, 65% to 90% of them seen just once. The sequenced sample consisted of peripheral blood. The receptors derive from a man aged 50 to 59 with COVID-19, enrolled during active disease. CDR3s leave out the opening cysteine and the closing phenylalanine or tryptophan. Each record gives: V gene, D gene, CDR3 length, CDR3 protein. A D gene is named only where the DNA matches it firmly.

TRBV19	-	15	ASSTPRTATNTGELF
TRBV27	-	13	ASSLTGKTNYGYT
TRBV7-3	-	12	ASSLTPSYNEQF
TRBV5-6	TRBD1	13	ASSLVGRTGHEQY
TRBV4-1	-	12	ASSLFAGPYEQY
TRBV6-5	TRBD1	12	ASSPGQGNYGYT
TRBV5-1	-	11	ASSLGPGDTQY
TRBV10-2	TRBD1	12	ASSGQVSSYEQY
TRBV9	TRBD1	14	ASSVGQGKDTGELF
TRBV5-6	-	10	ASSSSLSPLH
TRBV25-1	TRBD1	11	ASTSDRSFGYT
TRBV7-6	TRBD1	10	ASSLGQGEMY
TRBV28	-	11	ASRDSSNQPQH
TRBV29-1	TRBD1	14	SVETGQEGSQETQY